These 11 T cell receptor beta chains came from one sample sequenced in a study of patients and donors after allogeneic stem cell transplantation. MiXCR was run by TCRdb on the RT-PCR reads, yielding one entry per CDR3 protein. The sample has around 200,000 distinct CDR3 sequences; 35% to 45% are singletons. The sample was blood, either unsorted or a sorted T cell fraction (not recorded which). These receptors were taken from a human donor who was either an allogeneic HSCT recipient or a stem cell or donor lymphocyte infusion donor (not recorded which). It is not recorded whose cells these are; they may come from a transplant donor.

CDR3 DNA sequence: TGCGCCAGCGGATACCGGGACCGTCTACGTCAGCCCCAGCATTTT. Its protein product is CASGYRDRLRQPQHF. The rearrangement joins TRBV5-1 to TRBJ1-5, with D perhaps matching TRBD1 (5 bases). Per germline, CDR1 SGHRS and CDR2 YFSETQ. The CDR3 totals 15 residues. V lost 7 bases, J lost 6 bases, and 20 bases lay in between.

The rearrangement joins TRBV4-2 to TRBJ1-2; tentatively, D is TRBD1 (5 bases). CDR3 size: 14 residues. In germline, CDR1 is LGHNA, CDR2 YNFKEQ. V lost 1 base and J 4 bases, leaving 10 bases between the germline ends. CDR3 loop: CASSQASGAYGYTF. The CDR3 coding sequence is TGTGCCAGCAGCCAAGCCTCCGGGGCCTATGGCTACACCTTC.

V is TRBV28 and J is TRBJ2-7; 9 nucleotides align to TRBD1. Trimming took 2 bases from V and 4 from J; bases not matched to a gene: 9. CDR1 and CDR2 from the germline V gene are MDHEN and SYDVKM. The CDR3 is 16 amino acids. As DNA, the CDR3 is TGTGCCAGCAGTTTACGATACGGGGACAGGGAATACGAGCAGTACTTC. It translates to CASSLRYGDREYEQYF.

The rearrangement joins TRBV9 to TRBJ1-2; 7 bases line up with TRBD1. Losses at the gene ends were 4 bases for V and 5 bases for J; bases not matched to a gene: 8. Germline assignment: CDR1 SGDLS and CDR2 YYNGEE. This CDR3 is built from 14 residues. As DNA, the CDR3 is TGTGCCAGCAGCACCCAGACAGGGAGTTATGGCTACACCTTC. Amino acid sequence: CASSTQTGSYGYTF.

The chain is built from TRBV7-2 and TRBJ1-5; D is unclear. The CDR3 has 18 residues. Germline V gene data show CDR1 as SGHTA and CDR2 as FQGNSA. The ends were cut back, 4 bases at V and 2 bases at J, with 21 bases in the middle. DNA of the CDR3: TGTGCCAGCAGCTACCGCTCGGAGGTCGGTGTCCGCAATCAGCCCCAGCATTTT. Its translation: CASSYRSEVGVRNQPQHF.

This chain uses TRBV5-1 with TRBJ2-7, with D unclear. The CDR3 has 13 amino acids. With 2 bases removed from V and 2 bases from J, the gap between germline ends came to 8 bases. The germline gives CDR1 SGHRS, CDR2 YFSETQ. Here the CDR3 DNA reads TGCGCCAGCAGCTTCTCCGGTCCCTACGAGCAGTACTTC. Translation: CASSFSGPYEQYF. Drawing the rest from reference TRBV5-1 and TRBJ2-7, the complete variable domain is KAGVTQTPRYLIKTRGQQVTLSCSPISGHRSVSWYQQTPGQGLQFLFEYFSETQRNKGNFPGRFSGRQFSNSRSEMNVSTLELGDSALYLCASSFSGPYEQYFGPGTRLTVT.

This clonotype came up many times. The gene calls are TRBV5-1 and TRBJ1-1; 10 positions agree with TRBD1. This CDR3 is 16 amino acids long. V shed 2 bases, J shed 3 bases, and the junction held 7 bases outside the gene matches. CDR1 is SGHRS, CDR2 YFSETQ, per germline. The CDR3 DNA reads as TGCGCCAGCAGCTTTCGTCCCGGGACAGGGGACACTGAAGCTTTCTTT. This gives the protein CASSFRPGTGDTEAFF.

This clonotype was seen only a few times. This rearrangement joins TRBV28 to TRBJ1-1, with no clear D. V dropped 5 bases and J dropped 8 bases, with 12 bases sitting between them. This CDR3 comprises 12 residues. Looked up from germline, CDR1 is MDHEN and CDR2 is SYDVKM. For the CDR3, the DNA is TGTGCCAGCAGTCCCTGGAAGATAGAAGCTTTCTTT. Translating gives CASSPWKIEAFF.

J is TRBJ1-1 and V is TRBV12-3 or TRBV12-4; 7 bases line up with TRBD1. This CDR3 contains 14 residues. Unmatched junction bases numbered 8, after V lost 4 bases and J lost 6 bases. The CDR3 region has the DNA TGTGCCAGCAGTTCGGGCAGGGGGTCCCCTGAAGCTTTCTTT. This gives the protein CASSSGRGSPEAFF.

The chain carries TRBV10-3 and TRBJ1-6, with no clear D. V lost 6 bases and J 5 bases, leaving 8 bases between the germline ends. Per germline, CDR1 ENHRY and CDR2 SYGVKD. The CDR3 length is 13 residues. The CDR3 nucleotides read TGTGCCATCAGGGAGACACATAATTCACCCCTCCACTTT. This encodes CAIRETHNSPLHF.

This clonotype was observed a handful of times. The chain recombines TRBV7-9 with TRBJ1-6; no reliable D call. V was trimmed by 2 bases and J by 9 bases, leaving 11 bases between them. The CDR3 loop spans 14 amino acids. Germline CDR1 SEHNR, CDR2 FQNEAQ (reference sequence). CDR3 bases: TGTGCCAGCAGCTTAAGTCGTCCGGGTTCACCCCTCCACTTT. Protein sequence: CASSLSRPGSPLHF.